This T cell receptor beta chain was captured by sequencing in a study of PD-1 blockade in classical Hodgkin lymphoma. General study findings and limits: Before treatment, complete responders showed about the same diversity as newly diagnosed patients. Patients who began taking nivolumab under 1 year after ASCT were left out.

The table came from immunoSEQ multiplex PCR; TCRdb's copy has only in-frame clones and leaves some out. Of approximately 100,000 clones in the sample, around nine tenths were seen once. Remarks on this clone: Its antigen is as yet unknown.

Brentuximab vedotin exposure varied, and every patient relapsed after autologous stem cell transplantation. The starting material was peripheral blood mononuclear cells (PBMCs), obtained before the second cycle of nivolumab. This receptor was taken from a human donor with classical Hodgkin lymphoma.

The CDR3 spells CASTFFFSGANVLTF. CDR3 coding DNA: TGTGCCAGCACCTTTTTTTTCTCTGGGGCCAACGTCCTGACTTTC. The genes are TRBV6-5 and TRBJ2-6; D is undetermined. Trimming pared 7 bases from V and 0 bases from J, leaving 10 bases between. The CDR3 is 15 residues long. The germline V gene has CDR1 MNHEY and CDR2 SVGAGI.